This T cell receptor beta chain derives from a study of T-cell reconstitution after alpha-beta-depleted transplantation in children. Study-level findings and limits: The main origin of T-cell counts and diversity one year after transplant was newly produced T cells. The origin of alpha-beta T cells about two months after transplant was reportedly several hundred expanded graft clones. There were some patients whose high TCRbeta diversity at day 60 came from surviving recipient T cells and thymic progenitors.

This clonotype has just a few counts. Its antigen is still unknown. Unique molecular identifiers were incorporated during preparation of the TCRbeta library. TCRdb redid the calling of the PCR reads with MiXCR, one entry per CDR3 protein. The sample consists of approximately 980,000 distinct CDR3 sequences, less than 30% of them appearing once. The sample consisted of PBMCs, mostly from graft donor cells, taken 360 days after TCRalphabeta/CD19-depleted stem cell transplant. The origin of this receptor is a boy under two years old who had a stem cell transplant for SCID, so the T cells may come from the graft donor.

The CDR3 bases are TGTGCCAGCAGTTCCTCTCAAAGGGCGGGGGGCTCCTACGAGCAGTACTTC. Protein sequence: CASSSSQRAGGSYEQYF. The chain combines TRBV6-5 with TRBJ2-7; TRBD2 matches at 8 bases. CDR3 length: 17 amino acids. CDR1 is MNHEY and CDR2 is SVGAGI in the germline V gene. With 4 bases clipped from V and 0 bases from J, the junction kept 11 bases outside the gene matches.